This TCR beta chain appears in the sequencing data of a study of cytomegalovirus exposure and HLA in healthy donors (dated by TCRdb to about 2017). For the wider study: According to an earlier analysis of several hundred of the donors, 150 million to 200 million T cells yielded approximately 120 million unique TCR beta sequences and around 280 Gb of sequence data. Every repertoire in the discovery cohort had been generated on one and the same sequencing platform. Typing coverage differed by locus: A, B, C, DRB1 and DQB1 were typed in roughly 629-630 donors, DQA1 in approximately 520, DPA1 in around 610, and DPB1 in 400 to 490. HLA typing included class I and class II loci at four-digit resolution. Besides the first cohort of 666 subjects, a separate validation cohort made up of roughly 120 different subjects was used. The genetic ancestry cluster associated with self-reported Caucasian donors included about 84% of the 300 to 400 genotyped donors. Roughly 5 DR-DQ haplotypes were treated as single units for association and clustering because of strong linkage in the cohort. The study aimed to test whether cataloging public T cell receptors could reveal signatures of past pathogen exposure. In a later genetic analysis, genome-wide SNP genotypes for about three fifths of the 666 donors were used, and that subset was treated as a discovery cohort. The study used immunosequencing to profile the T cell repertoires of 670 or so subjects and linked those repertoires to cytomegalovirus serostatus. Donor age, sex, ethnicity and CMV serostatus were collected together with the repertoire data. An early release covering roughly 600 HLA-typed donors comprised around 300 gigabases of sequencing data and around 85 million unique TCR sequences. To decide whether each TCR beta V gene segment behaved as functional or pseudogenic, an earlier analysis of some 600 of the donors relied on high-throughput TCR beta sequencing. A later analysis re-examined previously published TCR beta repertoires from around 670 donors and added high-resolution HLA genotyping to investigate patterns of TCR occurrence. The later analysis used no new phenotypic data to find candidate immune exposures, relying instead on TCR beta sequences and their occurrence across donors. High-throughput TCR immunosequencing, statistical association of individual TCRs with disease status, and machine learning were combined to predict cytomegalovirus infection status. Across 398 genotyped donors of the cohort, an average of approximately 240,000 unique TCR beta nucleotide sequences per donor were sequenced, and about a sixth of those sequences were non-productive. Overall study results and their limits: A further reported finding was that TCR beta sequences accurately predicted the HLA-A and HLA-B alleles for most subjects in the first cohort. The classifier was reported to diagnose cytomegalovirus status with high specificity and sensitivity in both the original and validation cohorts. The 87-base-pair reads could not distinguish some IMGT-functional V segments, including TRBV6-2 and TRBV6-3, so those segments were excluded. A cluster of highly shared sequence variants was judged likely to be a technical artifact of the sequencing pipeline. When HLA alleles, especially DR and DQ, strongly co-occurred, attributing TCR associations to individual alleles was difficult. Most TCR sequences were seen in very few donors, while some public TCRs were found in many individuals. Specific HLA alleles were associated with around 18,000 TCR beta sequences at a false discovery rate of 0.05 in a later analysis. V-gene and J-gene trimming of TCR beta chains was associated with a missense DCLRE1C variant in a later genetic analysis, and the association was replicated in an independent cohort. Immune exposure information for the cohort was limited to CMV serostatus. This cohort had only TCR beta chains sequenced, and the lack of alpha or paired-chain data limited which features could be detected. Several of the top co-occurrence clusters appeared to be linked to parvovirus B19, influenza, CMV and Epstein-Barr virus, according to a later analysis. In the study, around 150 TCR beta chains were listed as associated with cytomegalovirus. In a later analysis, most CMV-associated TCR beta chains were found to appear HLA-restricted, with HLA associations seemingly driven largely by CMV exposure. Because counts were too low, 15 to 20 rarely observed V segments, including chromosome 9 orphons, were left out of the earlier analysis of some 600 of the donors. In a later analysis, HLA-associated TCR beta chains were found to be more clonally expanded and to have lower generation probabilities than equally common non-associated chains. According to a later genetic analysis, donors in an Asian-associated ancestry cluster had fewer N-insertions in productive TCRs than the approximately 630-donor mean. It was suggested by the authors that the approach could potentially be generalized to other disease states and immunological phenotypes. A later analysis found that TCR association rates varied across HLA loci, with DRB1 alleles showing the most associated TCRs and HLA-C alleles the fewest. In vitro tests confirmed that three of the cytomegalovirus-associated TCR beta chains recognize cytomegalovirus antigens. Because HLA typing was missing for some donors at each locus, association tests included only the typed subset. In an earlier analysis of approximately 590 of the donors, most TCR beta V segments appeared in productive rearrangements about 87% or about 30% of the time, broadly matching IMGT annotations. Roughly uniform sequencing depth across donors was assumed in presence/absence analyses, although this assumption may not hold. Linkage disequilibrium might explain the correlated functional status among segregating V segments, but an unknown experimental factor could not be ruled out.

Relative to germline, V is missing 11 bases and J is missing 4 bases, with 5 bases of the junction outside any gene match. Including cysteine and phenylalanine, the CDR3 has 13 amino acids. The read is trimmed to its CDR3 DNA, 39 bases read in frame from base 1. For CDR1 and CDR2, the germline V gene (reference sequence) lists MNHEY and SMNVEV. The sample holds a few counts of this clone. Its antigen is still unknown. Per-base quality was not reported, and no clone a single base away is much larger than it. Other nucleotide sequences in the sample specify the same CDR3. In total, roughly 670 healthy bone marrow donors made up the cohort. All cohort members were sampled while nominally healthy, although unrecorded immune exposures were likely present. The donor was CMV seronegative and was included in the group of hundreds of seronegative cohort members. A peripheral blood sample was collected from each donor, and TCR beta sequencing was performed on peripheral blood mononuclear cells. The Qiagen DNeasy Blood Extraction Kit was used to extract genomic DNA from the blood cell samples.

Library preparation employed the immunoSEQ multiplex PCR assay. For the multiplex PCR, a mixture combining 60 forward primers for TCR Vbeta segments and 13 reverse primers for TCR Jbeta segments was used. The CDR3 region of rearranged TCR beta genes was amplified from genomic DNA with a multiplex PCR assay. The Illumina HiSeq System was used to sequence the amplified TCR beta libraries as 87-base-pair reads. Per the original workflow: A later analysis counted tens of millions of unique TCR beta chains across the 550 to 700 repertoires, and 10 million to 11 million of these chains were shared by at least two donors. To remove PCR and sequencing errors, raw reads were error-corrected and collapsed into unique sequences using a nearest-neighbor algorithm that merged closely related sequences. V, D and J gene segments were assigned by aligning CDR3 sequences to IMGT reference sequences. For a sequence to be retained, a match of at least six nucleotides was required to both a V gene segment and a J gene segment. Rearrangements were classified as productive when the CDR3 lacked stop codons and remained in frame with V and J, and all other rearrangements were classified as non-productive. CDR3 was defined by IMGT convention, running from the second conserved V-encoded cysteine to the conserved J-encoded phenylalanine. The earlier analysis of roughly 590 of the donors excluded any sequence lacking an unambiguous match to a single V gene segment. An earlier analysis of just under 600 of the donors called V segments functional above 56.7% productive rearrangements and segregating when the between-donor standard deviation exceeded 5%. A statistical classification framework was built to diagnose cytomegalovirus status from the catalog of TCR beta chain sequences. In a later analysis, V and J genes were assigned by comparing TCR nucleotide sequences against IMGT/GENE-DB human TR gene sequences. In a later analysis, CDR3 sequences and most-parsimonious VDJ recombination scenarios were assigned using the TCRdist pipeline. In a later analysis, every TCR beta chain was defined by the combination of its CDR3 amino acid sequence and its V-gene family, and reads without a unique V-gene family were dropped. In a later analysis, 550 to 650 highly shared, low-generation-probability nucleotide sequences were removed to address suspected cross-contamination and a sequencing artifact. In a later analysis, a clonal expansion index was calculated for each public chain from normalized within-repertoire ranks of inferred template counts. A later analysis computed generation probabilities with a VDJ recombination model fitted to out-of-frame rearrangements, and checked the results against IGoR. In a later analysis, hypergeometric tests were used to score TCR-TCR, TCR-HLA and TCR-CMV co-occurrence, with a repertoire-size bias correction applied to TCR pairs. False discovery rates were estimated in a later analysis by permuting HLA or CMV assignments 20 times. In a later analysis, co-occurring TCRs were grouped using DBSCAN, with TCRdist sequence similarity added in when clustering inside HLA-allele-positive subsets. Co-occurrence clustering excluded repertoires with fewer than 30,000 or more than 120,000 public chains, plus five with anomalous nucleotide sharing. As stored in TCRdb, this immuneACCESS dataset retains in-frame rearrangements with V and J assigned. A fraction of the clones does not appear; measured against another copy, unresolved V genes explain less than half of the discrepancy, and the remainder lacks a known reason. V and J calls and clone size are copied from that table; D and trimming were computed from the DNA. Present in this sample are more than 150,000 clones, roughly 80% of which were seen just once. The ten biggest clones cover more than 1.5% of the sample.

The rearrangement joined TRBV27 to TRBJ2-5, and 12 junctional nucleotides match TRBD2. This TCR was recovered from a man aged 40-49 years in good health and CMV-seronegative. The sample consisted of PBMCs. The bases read TGTGCCTCCAGACTAGCGGGAGTAGAGACCCAGTACTTC. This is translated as CASRLAGVETQYF.